One and the same sample provided the 12 T cell receptor beta chains below, sequenced in a study of cytomegalovirus exposure and HLA in healthy donors. Vbeta (60) and Jbeta (13) primers were used in the PCR. The method was immunoSEQ multiplex PCR; TCRdb's version includes in-frame clones alone and lacks a portion of them. Recorded for this sample: 100,000 or so clones. Material: PBMCs. The receptors were sampled from a woman between 25 and 40 years old in good health and CMV-seronegative.

DNA of the CDR3: TGTGCCAGCAGCCCCAGCGGGGCGGATGAAAAACTGTTTTTT. Translated, it gives CASSPSGADEKLFF. The J gene is TRBJ1-4, the V gene TRBV7-9; maybe TRBD1 (5 bases). The ends were cut back, 5 bases at V and 6 bases at J, with 13 bases in the middle. Germline assignment: CDR1 SEHNR and CDR2 FQNEAQ (reference sequence). The CDR3 runs to 14 residues.

The chain employs TRBV27 and TRBJ1-5; D might be TRBD1 (5 bases). Germline-derived CDR1 and CDR2 are MNHEY and SMNVEV (reference sequence). V lost 0 bases to trimming and J lost 6 bases, with 15 bases between them. The CDR3 covers 16 residues. This CDR3 reads CASSLSGGEWAQPQHF. In DNA, the CDR3 is TGTGCCAGCAGTTTATCGGGGGGGGAATGGGCTCAGCCCCAGCATTTT.

V is TRBV28 and J is TRBJ2-1; TRBD2 matches 7 bases. The CDR3 extends over 13 amino acids. Germline values: CDR1 MDHEN, CDR2 SYDVKM. J lost 4 bases, V lost 4 bases, and 1 base had no gene match. Here the CDR3 DNA reads TGTGCCAGCAGTTGGCGGGGGTACAATGAGCAGTTCTTC. This codes for CASSWRGYNEQFF.

This chain joins TRBV4-1 and TRBJ1-1; perhaps TRBD1 as D (5 bases). With 2 bases removed from V and 0 bases from J, the gap between germline ends came to 10 bases. The CDR3 loop spans 15 amino acids. CDR1 MGHRA and CDR2 YSYEKL come from the germline V gene. The CDR3 nucleotides read TGCGCCAGCAGCCAACGGGGACTGTTGAACACTGAAGCTTTCTTT. Protein sequence: CASSQRGLLNTEAFF.

The chain recombines TRBV7-3 with TRBJ2-5; tentative D call: TRBD1 (6 bases). Between the trimmed V and J ends, which lost 3 bases and 3 bases, there was a span of 14 bases. Germline V gives CDR1 SGHTA, CDR2 FQGTGA. The CDR3 spans 15 residues. For the CDR3, the DNA is TGTGCCAGCAGCTTCCTCGGGACACACGAAGAGACCCAGTACTTC. It translates to CASSFLGTHEETQYF.

CDR3 in DNA: TGTGCCAGCAGCGAGTTAGGGGGCGCGGACTATGGCTACACCTTC. It yields the protein CASSELGGADYGYTF. The V call is TRBV27, the J call TRBJ1-2, with TRBD1 matching 7 bases. J gave up 3 bases and V 6 bases, and 10 bases lay outside the gene matches. This CDR3 is 15 amino acids long. Germline V gene data show CDR1 as MNHEY and CDR2 as SMNVEV (reference sequence).

The chain couples TRBV7-3 to TRBJ2-1; 8 positions match TRBD2. CDR3 length: 14 amino acids. J was trimmed by 9 bases and V by 5 bases; bases with no gene match: 9. Germline lookup yields CDR1 SGHTA and CDR2 FQGTGA. CDR3 coding DNA: TGTGCCAGCAGCCCCAGGACTAGCCTCGGTGAGCAGTTCTTC. Translation gives CASSPRTSLGEQFF.

The V gene is TRBV11-2, the J gene TRBJ2-7, with 10 bases fitting TRBD2. The CDR3 runs to 15 residues. Germline CDR1 and CDR2: SGHAT and FQNNGV. V lost 2 bases to trimming and J lost 5 bases; unmatched junction nucleotides: 6. CDR3 protein: CASSLSLAGVDEQYF. DNA of the CDR3: TGTGCCAGCAGCTTAAGTCTAGCGGGAGTCGACGAGCAGTACTTC.

This sequence joins TRBV15 and TRBJ2-5; the match to TRBD2 covers 13 bases. The germline CDR1 and CDR2 sequences are LNHNV and YYDKDF (reference sequence). The CDR3 contains 18 residues. V was pared by 1 base and J by 2 bases, with 7 bases of the junction left unmatched. The CDR3 region is CATSRGVTSGGRQETQYF. The CDR3 DNA reads TGTGCCACCAGCAGAGGAGTGACTAGCGGGGGGCGACAAGAGACCCAGTACTTC.

The chain is built from TRBV29-1 and TRBJ1-1; 7 nucleotides align to TRBD1. After removal of 6 bases from V and 5 bases from J, the junction contained 18 bases not matched to a gene. CDR1 and CDR2 (germline): SQVTM, ANQGSEA. The length of the CDR3 is 16 residues. Here the CDR3 reads CSVLGERGQSRTEAFF. CDR3 in DNA: TGCAGCGTGTTGGGGGAGAGGGGGCAGTCTAGGACTGAAGCTTTCTTT.

The chain carries TRBV7-3 and TRBJ2-2, with D possibly matching TRBD1 (6 bases). This CDR3 contains 13 residues. The V end lost 7 bases, the J end lost 8 bases, and 14 bases lay between the germline ends. Germline CDR1 and CDR2: SGHTA and FQGTGA. The CDR3 DNA sequence: TGTGCCAGCACCCCAGGGGTCGGGGGGGAGCTGTTTTTT. Amino acid sequence: CASTPGVGGELFF.

This rearrangement joins TRBV9 to TRBJ2-5; D is undetermined. The CDR3 runs to 15 residues. CDR1 and CDR2 from the germline V gene are SGDLS and YYNGEE. With 0 bases removed from V and 5 bases from J, the gap between germline ends came to 14 bases. The CDR3 loop reads CASSVEETAGETQYF. The DNA for the CDR3 is TGTGCCAGCAGCGTAGAAGAGACCGCCGGGGAGACCCAGTACTTC.